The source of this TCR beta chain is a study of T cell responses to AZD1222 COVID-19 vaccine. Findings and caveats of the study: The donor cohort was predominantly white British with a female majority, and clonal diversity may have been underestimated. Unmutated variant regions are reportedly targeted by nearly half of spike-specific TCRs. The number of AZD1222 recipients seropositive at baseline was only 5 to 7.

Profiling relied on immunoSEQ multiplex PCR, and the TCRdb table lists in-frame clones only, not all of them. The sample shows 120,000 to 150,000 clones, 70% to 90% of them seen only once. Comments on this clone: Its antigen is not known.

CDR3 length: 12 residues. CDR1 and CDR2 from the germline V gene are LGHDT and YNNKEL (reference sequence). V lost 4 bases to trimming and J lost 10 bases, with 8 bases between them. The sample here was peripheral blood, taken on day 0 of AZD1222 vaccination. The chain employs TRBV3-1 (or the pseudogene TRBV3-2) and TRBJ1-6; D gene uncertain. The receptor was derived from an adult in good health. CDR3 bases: TGTGCCAGCAGCCCCCCCGGGTCACCCCTCCACTTT. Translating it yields CASSPPGSPLHF.